Listed below are T cell receptor beta chains from one sample, sequenced in a study of PD-L1 blockade in urothelial cancer. Generated by immunoSEQ multiplex PCR, the TCRdb table keeps only in-frame clones and is missing some. The data show 100,000 to 150,000 clones, 65% to 85% seen once. The sequencing here drew on PBMCs, taken around atezolizumab (anti-PD-L1) treatment. The receptors stem from a man in his fifties with urothelial cancer. Both conserved end residues are part of each CDR3. The D gene is left open where the match is weak. Clone size is shown for a subset of rows, as once, few, many or a class of expanded clone.

V	D	size	J	DNA	CDR3
TRBV4-1	TRBD1	few	TRBJ1-5	TGCGCCAGCAGCCAAGATGCCGGGACAGGCAATCAGCCCCAGCATTTT	CASSQDAGTGNQPQHF
TRBV18	TRBD1	NA	TRBJ2-7	TGTGCCAGCTCAGACGGACAGGTTGCATACGAGCAGTACTTC	CASSDGQVAYEQYF
TRBV18	NA	once	TRBJ2-7	TGTGCCAGCTCACCATCTGACACGGTGGGCGAGCAGTACTTC	CASSPSDTVGEQYF
TRBV10-3	NA	NA	TRBJ2-1	TGTGCCATCAGTGGGAGGTCGAGGGAGACTCTCAATGAGCAGTTCTTC	CAISGRSRETLNEQFF
TRBV10-1	TRBD1	NA	TRBJ2-7	TGCGCCAGCAGTCGGACAGGGGGCGGTGAGCAGTACTTC	CASSRTGGGEQYF
TRBV4-1	NA	few	TRBJ1-5	TGCGCCAGCAGCCAGCAAGCAGGGGCTTTAAATCAGCCCCAGCATTTT	CASSQQAGALNQPQHF
TRBV5-1	NA	NA	TRBJ2-1	TGCGCCAGCAGCGTGGTGGGCGGGGCATACAATGAGCAGTTCTTC	CASSVVGGAYNEQFF
TRBV5-1	TRBD1	NA	TRBJ1-1	TGCGCCAGCAGCATTCAAGCTAGGGGGCGGGCCACTGAAGCTTTCTTT	CASSIQARGRATEAFF
TRBV15	TRBD2	few	TRBJ2-3	TGTGCCACCAGCCCTACCCCCGGGACTAGCGATTCAGATACGCAGTATTTT	CATSPTPGTSDSDTQYF
TRBV9	NA	NA	TRBJ2-7	TGTGCCAGCAGCGTAGAGGGGGAGCAGGGGCGCTACGAGCAGTACTTC	CASSVEGEQGRYEQYF
TRBV27	NA	few	TRBJ2-7	TGTGCCAGCAGTTTGTCCAGCCAGGCCTACGAGCAGTACTTC	CASSLSSQAYEQYF
TRBV28	TRBD1	once	TRBJ2-1	TGTGCCAGCAGTCTCGCGGGACAGGGGCTTCCCAGCGAGCAGTTCTTC	CASSLAGQGLPSEQFF
TRBV18	TRBD2	NA	TRBJ2-3	TGTGCCAGCTCACCCGGCAGCGGGAGAACAGATACGCAGTATTTT	CASSPGSGRTDTQYF
TRBV7-8	NA	NA	TRBJ1-1	TGTGCCAGCAGCTCAGTGGTCGGGACTGAAGCTTTCTTT	CASSSVVGTEAFF
TRBV5-3	NA	once	TRBJ2-1	TGTGCCAGAAGCTTGCCAGGTTTTTTTGAGCAGTTCTTC	CARSLPGFFEQFF
TRBV18	NA	NA	TRBJ1-2	TGTGCCAGCTCACCCCCGGACAGCACATATGGCTACACCTTC	CASSPPDSTYGYTF
TRBV6-1	NA	NA	TRBJ1-5	TGTGCCAGCAGTGAAGCGTCCGGGGGGAAACAGCCCCAGCATTTT	CASSEASGGKQPQHF
TRBV9	NA	NA	TRBJ2-3	TGTGCCAGCAGCGCCGGAGGGTACAGCCGCACAGATACGCAGTATTTT	CASSAGGYSRTDTQYF
TRBV9	TRBD1	NA	TRBJ1-5	TGTGCCAGCAGCGTAGGTGGGACAGGGCTGCAGCCCCAGCATTTT	CASSVGGTGLQPQHF
TRBV15	TRBD2	NA	TRBJ2-5	TGTGCCACCAGCAGAGGGCCGGGCCTAGCGGAAGAGACCCAGTACTTC	CATSRGPGLAEETQYF
TRBV2	TRBD1	NA	TRBJ1-6	TGTGCCAGCAGGGCCGGGACAGGGAGTTCACCCCTCCACTTT	CASRAGTGSSPLHF
TRBV28	NA	NA	TRBJ1-5	TGTGCCAGCAGTTTATTCCAGGTGGGCCTGAAGCCCCAGCATTTT	CASSLFQVGLKPQHF
TRBV6-4	NA	once	TRBJ1-3	TGTGCCAGCAGTGACCTACCAACCGTGACAGGACTCTCTGGAAACACCATATATTTT	CASSDLPTVTGLSGNTIYF
TRBV2	TRBD1	NA	TRBJ1-6	TGTGCCAGCAGAACGACAGGGGATAATTCACCCCTCCACTTT	CASRTTGDNSPLHF
TRBV7-2	TRBD2	NA	TRBJ2-7	TGTGCCAGCAGCTCCCCCGGGACTAGCGGGAGGACGTTGTACGAGCAGTACTTC	CASSSPGTSGRTLYEQYF
TRBV15	NA	few	TRBJ1-1	TGTGCCACCAGGCGGACAGAGAACACTGAAGCTTTCTTT	CATRRTENTEAFF
TRBV7-2	NA	once	TRBJ1-5	TGTGCCAGCAGCTTTTCACTGGGGCAGAACCAGCCCCAGCATTTT	CASSFSLGQNQPQHF
TRBV1	NA	few	TRBJ2-2	TGCACCATCCGGAGCCAAGGTTGGGAAGCGGGAGGTATTTGGGGCGGGGAGCTGTTTTTT	CTIRSQGWEAGGIWGGELFF
TRBV28	NA	NA	TRBJ2-4	TGTGCCAGCAGTCGGGACATCATAGCCAAAAACATTCAGTACTTC	CASSRDIIAKNIQYF
TRBV6-6	NA	NA	TRBJ2-6	TGTGCCAGCAGACGGGACACCATCTCTGGGGCCAACGTCCTGACTTTC	CASRRDTISGANVLTF
TRBV19	TRBD1	NA	TRBJ1-6	TGTGCCAGTACATCCGGACAGGGATCATCACCCCTCCACTTT	CASTSGQGSSPLHF
TRBV7-3	TRBD2	few	TRBJ2-7	TGTGCCAGCAGCTTAAATGGAGCGGCTAGCGGGGGAATATTGGCGAACTACGAGCAGTACTTC	CASSLNGAASGGILANYEQYF
TRBV6-6	NA	NA	TRBJ2-7	TGTGCCAGCAGTGCCCTAGGCCCTCGGGGCTACGAGCAGTACTTC	CASSALGPRGYEQYF
TRBV5-1	NA	NA	TRBJ2-1	TGCGCCAGCAGCTTGGCCTTTAGCTCCTACAATGAGCAGTTCTTC	CASSLAFSSYNEQFF
TRBV15	NA	few	TRBJ2-1	TGTGCCACCAGCAGAGAGAGACAGCCCCAGTTCTTC	CATSRERQPQFF
TRBV4-2	NA	once	TRBJ1-4	TGTGCCAGCAGCCAAGTCGGGGGGCGTGATGAAAAACTGTTTTTT	CASSQVGGRDEKLFF
TRBV6-5	TRBD1	NA	TRBJ2-7	TGTGCCAGCAGCGAAACCGGGACAGGGGGTGCTGCTTGGTACTTC	CASSETGTGGAAWYF
TRBV30	NA	NA	TRBJ2-1	TGTGCCTGGAGTATCGGGGGAGTGGGGGGTGAGCAGTTCTTC	CAWSIGGVGGEQFF
TRBV30	NA	NA	TRBJ1-2	TGTGCCTGGAGGAGTGGGCCTCATGGCTACACCTTC	CAWRSGPHGYTF
TRBV7-9	NA	NA	TRBJ2-7	TGTGCCAGCAGCCCGGGACTCATCTTCGCCTACGAGCAGTACTTC	CASSPGLIFAYEQYF